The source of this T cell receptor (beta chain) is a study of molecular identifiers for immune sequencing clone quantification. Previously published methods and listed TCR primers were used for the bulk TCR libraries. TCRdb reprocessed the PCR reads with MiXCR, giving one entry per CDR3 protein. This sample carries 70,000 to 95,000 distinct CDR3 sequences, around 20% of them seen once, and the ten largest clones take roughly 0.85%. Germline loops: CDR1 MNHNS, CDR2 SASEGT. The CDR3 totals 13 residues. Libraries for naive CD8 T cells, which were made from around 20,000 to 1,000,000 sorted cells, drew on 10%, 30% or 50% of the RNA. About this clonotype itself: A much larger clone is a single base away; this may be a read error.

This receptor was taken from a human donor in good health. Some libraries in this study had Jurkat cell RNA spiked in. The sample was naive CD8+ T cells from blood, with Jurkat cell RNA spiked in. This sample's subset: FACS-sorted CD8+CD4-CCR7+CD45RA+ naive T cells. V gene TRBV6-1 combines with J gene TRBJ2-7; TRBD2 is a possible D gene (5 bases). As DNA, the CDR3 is TGTGCCAGCAGTGAAGCAACCGGGGTCGAGCAGTGCTTC. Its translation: CASSEATGVEQCF.